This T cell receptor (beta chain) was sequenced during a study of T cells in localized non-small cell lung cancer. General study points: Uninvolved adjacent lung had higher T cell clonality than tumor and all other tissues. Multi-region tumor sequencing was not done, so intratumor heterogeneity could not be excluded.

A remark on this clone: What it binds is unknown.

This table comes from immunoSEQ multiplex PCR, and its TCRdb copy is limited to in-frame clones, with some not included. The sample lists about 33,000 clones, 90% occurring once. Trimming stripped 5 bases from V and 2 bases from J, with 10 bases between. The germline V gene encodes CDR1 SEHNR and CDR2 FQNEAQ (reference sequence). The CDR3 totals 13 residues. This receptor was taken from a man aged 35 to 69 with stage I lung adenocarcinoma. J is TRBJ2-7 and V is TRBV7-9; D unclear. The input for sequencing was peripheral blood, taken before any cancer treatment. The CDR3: CASSQDDPYEQYF. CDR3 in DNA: TGTGCCAGCAGCCAGGATGACCCCTACGAGCAGTACTTC.